Shown below are 29 T cell receptor beta chains from a single sample sequenced in a study of T cell changes during pregnancy in multiple sclerosis. The protocol was immunoSEQ multiplex PCR, while the TCRdb copy is restricted to in-frame clones and leaves out a portion. The sample gives around 78,000 clones, 90% to 95% of which show up once; roughly 0.7% is in the top ten. The sample here was peripheral blood, taken in the third trimester of pregnancy. Receptors were obtained from a female donor in good health, enrolled as a control in a pregnancy study.

This chain uses TRBV7-2 with TRBJ1-1, with TRBD1 identical over 7 bases. V gave up 3 bases and J gave up 10 bases; unmatched junction bases: 11. The CDR3 runs to 14 residues. Germline CDR1 is SGHTA and CDR2 is FQGNSA. In DNA form, the CDR3 reads TGTGCCAGCAGCTTGCTAAACAGTGACAGGGTAGCTTTCTTT. Translation: CASSLLNSDRVAFF. The whole variable domain, remainder taken from reference TRBV7-2 and TRBJ1-1, is GAGVSQSPSNKVTEKGKDVELRCDPISGHTALYWYRQSLGQGLEFLIYFQGNSAPDKSGLPSDRFSAERTGGSVSTLTIQRTQQEDSAVYLCASSLLNSDRVAFFGQGTRLTVV.

J is TRBJ2-3 and V is TRBV5-4, with 13 nucleotides matching TRBD2. Per the germline V gene, CDR1 is SGHNT and CDR2 is YYREEE (reference sequence). This CDR3 region has 17 residues. V dropped 4 bases and J dropped 2; count of bases not matched to a gene: 7. CDR3 residues: CASSGRLAGGDTDTQYF. CDR3 DNA: TGTGCCAGCAGCGGCCGACTAGCGGGGGGCGACACAGATACGCAGTATTTT. The variable domain in full, with the rest retrieved from reference TRBV5-4 and TRBJ2-3, is ETGVTQSPTHLIKTRGQQVTLRCSSQSGHNTVSWYQQALGQGPQFIFQYYREEENGRGNFPPRFSGLQFPNYSSELNVNALELDDSALYLCASSGRLAGGDTDTQYFGPGTRLTVL.

The chain combines TRBV28 with TRBJ1-5, with D possibly matching TRBD1 (6 bases). With 6 bases removed from V and 2 bases from J, the gap between germline ends came to 14 bases. CDR1 and CDR2 from the germline V gene are MDHEN and SYDVKM. The CDR3 runs 15 residues. DNA of the CDR3: TGTGCCAGCAGACAGACAGGCCATGGCAATCAGCCCCAGCATTTT. It yields the protein CASRQTGHGNQPQHF.

This chain connects TRBV28 to TRBJ1-1, with D possibly TRBD1 on 6 matching bases. The CDR3 runs to 15 residues. With 1 base removed from V and 5 bases from J, the gap between germline ends came to 14 bases. Germline V lookup: CDR1 MDHEN, CDR2 SYDVKM. The CDR3 nucleotides are TGTGCCAGCAGTTTATCCCCAGGGGCTAGGACTGAAGCTTTCTTT. Translation gives CASSLSPGARTEAFF.

V and J are TRBV7-2 and TRBJ2-5, with D possibly matching TRBD2 (5 bases). V lost 5 bases to trimming and J lost 2 bases, with 15 bases between them. Germline V gene sequence: CDR1 SGHTA, CDR2 FQGNSA. The CDR3 is 15 residues long. The CDR3 bases are TGTGCCAGCAGCCTAACTAGGACCCGACAAGAGACCCAGTACTTC. Translation: CASSLTRTRQETQYF.

The rearrangement links TRBV10-3 to TRBJ2-7, with a tentative D call TRBD1 (6 bases). CDR1 and CDR2 (germline): ENHRY, SYGVKD. V was trimmed by 6 bases and J by 4 bases, leaving 10 bases between them. The CDR3 extends over 12 amino acids. The CDR3 DNA follows: TGTGCCATCAGGGACAGTCTTTACGAGCAGTACTTC. It codes for CAIRDSLYEQYF.

This chain links TRBV25-1 with TRBJ1-1, with 9 bases lining up with TRBD1. The CDR3 is 16 residues long. V dropped 6 bases and J dropped 1; count of bases not matched to a gene: 9. Germline assignment: CDR1 MGHDK and CDR2 SYGVNS. DNA for the CDR3: TGTGCCAGCAGAACAGGGGGCACCGGGAAGAACACTGAAGCTTTCTTT. It specifies CASRTGGTGKNTEAFF.

This clone has a single count. The rearrangement joins TRBV29-1 to TRBJ2-7, with 7 bases matching TRBD2. Per germline, CDR1 SQVTM and CDR2 ANQGSEA. This CDR3 is 13 amino acids long. V shed 4 bases and J 0 bases; nucleotides not matched to a gene: 3. The CDR3 here is CSVVGGVSYEQYF. In DNA, the CDR3 is TGCAGCGTTGTGGGGGGGGTCTCCTACGAGCAGTACTTC.

The chain couples TRBV27 to TRBJ2-7, with 7 bases identical to TRBD1. With V trimmed by 6 bases and J by 4 bases, 6 bases remained unmatched. The CDR3 is 13 amino acids. CDR1 is MNHEY, CDR2 SMNVEV, per germline (reference sequence). The CDR3 loop reads CASRPDRRYEQYF. CDR3 coding DNA: TGTGCCAGCAGACCGGACAGGCGATACGAGCAGTACTTC.

V gene TRBV5-4 combines with J gene TRBJ2-1, with unresolved D. Germline CDR1 is SGHNT and CDR2 is YYREEE (reference sequence). The CDR3 consists of 12 residues. V was pared by 4 bases and J by 7 bases, with 9 bases between. The CDR3 DNA reads TGTGCCAGCAGCCGCGAACCTAATGAGCAGTTCTTC. Its protein is CASSREPNEQFF. The entire variable domain, with the rest obtained from reference TRBV5-4 and TRBJ2-1, is as follows: ETGVTQSPTHLIKTRGQQVTLRCSSQSGHNTVSWYQQALGQGPQFIFQYYREEENGRGNFPPRFSGLQFPNYSSELNVNALELDDSALYLCASSREPNEQFFGPGTRLTVL.

This sequence joins TRBV5-4 and TRBJ2-7; 11 bases are shared with TRBD2. CDR3 length: 17 amino acids. Looked up from germline, CDR1 is SGHNT and CDR2 is YYREEE (reference sequence). The trim removed 4 bases at V and 1 base at J, leaving 10 bases unmatched. The CDR3 loop is CASSPRGASGGSYEQYF. As DNA, the CDR3 is TGTGCCAGCAGCCCGCGCGGGGCTAGCGGGGGGTCCTACGAGCAGTACTTC.

On this clone: The conserved closing phenylalanine or tryptophan is absent in this CDR3, likely reflecting a read error. The DNA is omitted, as the CDR3 cannot be located on it reliably, and the CDR3 follows TCRdb's listing. This rearrangement joins TRBV14 to TRBJ1-2; whether TRBD1, the table's D call, matches the DNA was not checked. The CDR3 totals 13 residues, both ends included. Germline CDR1 and CDR2: SGHDN and FVKESK. The CDR3 loop reads CASSQTGQGAYQL.

This chain joins TRBV19 and TRBJ2-1; 8 bases match TRBD2. V was pared by 5 bases and J by 2 bases, with 8 bases of the junction left unmatched. CDR3 length: 16 amino acids. Germline V gene lookup returns CDR1 LNHDA and CDR2 SQIVND (reference sequence). The CDR3: CASSFVGGGTYNEQFF. The DNA for the CDR3 is TGTGCCAGTAGTTTTGTCGGGGGGGGGACCTACAATGAGCAGTTCTTC.

CDR3 in amino acids: CASSGTGVEAFF. Here the CDR3 DNA reads TGTGCCAGCAGTGGGACAGGGGTTGAAGCTTTCTTT. The J gene is TRBJ1-1, the V gene TRBV25-1, with 9 bases fitting TRBD1. V lost 4 bases and J lost 7; bases outside the gene matches: 1. The germline CDR1 and CDR2 sequences are MGHDK and SYGVNS. The CDR3 is 12 residues long.

The chain is built from TRBV27 and TRBJ2-3; 8 nucleotides agree with TRBD1. Germline V CDR1 and CDR2: MNHEY, SMNVEV (reference sequence). CDR3 size: 13 residues. V was clipped by 5 bases and J by 7 bases; unmatched bases: 5. CDR3 DNA: TGTGCCAGCAGTGTCGGGACAGGCAATACGCAGTATTTT. Its translation is CASSVGTGNTQYF.

The J gene is TRBJ1-1, the V gene TRBV9; 7 bases line up with TRBD1. This CDR3 comprises 13 residues. Germline CDR1 reads SGDLS; CDR2 reads YYNGEE. J was trimmed by 4 bases and V by 3 bases; bases with no gene match: 3. The CDR3 DNA follows: TGTGCCAGCAGCGAGGGGACAGCCACTGAAGCTTTCTTT. Protein: CASSEGTATEAFF.

CDR3: CASIPPGGGYGYTF. CDR3 sequence (DNA): TGTGCCAGCATCCCCCCGGGGGGGGGATATGGCTACACCTTC. The chain employs TRBV7-9 and TRBJ1-2, with a weak D call TRBD1 (5 bases). CDR1 SEHNR and CDR2 FQNEAQ come from the germline V gene (reference sequence). The germline V and J ends were trimmed by 7 bases and 5 bases, with 17 bases remaining between them. The length of the CDR3 is 14 residues.

This sequence joins TRBV6-1 and TRBJ1-1; D is undetermined. This CDR3 contains 12 residues. Trimming removed 3 bases from V and 1 base from J, with 3 bases in between. Germline lookup yields CDR1 MNHNS and CDR2 SASEGT. CDR3 region: CASSERNTEAFF. CDR3 nucleotide sequence: TGTGCCAGCAGTGAGCGGAACACTGAAGCTTTCTTT.

The chain carries TRBV14 and TRBJ2-3; no clear D. Trimming cost V 3 bases and J 0 bases, with 13 bases left between them. This CDR3 contains 16 residues. The germline V gene encodes CDR1 SGHDN and CDR2 FVKESK. Here the CDR3 DNA reads TGTGCCAGCAGCCACACGGTCACCTCTAGCACAGATACGCAGTATTTT. It codes for CASSHTVTSSTDTQYF.

This clone has just a few counts. The chain is built from TRBV9 and TRBJ1-2; a possible D gene is TRBD1 (6 bases). V was trimmed by 9 bases and J by 4 bases, leaving 19 bases between them. Germline V gene sequence: CDR1 SGDLS, CDR2 YYNGEE. The CDR3 runs 14 residues. CDR3 sequence reads: CATSGGGYLYGYTF. In nucleotides, the CDR3 is TGTGCCACCTCTGGGGGGGGCTACCTCTATGGCTACACCTTC.

The chain is built from TRBV5-1 and TRBJ1-2, with D possibly being TRBD1 (6 bases). V was clipped by 3 bases and J by 2 bases, with 11 bases between them. CDR1 and CDR2 from the germline V gene are SGHRS and YFSETQ. The CDR3 is made up of 14 amino acids. The CDR3 is CASSSRTANYGYTF. Here the CDR3 DNA reads TGCGCCAGCAGCTCCAGGACAGCGAACTATGGCTACACCTTC.

A single count supports this clone. The V call is TRBV4-3, the J call TRBJ2-3; 11 bases match TRBD2. The ends lost 3 bases at V and 6 bases at J; junction bases unmatched: 8. The CDR3 covers 16 residues. The germline V gene encodes CDR1 LGHNA and CDR2 YSLEER. The CDR3: CASSQELAGEVDTQYF. Here the CDR3 DNA reads TGCGCCAGCAGCCAGGAACTAGCGGGAGAGGTGGATACGCAGTATTTT.

The V call is TRBV12-5, the J call TRBJ2-1; D is perhaps TRBD2 (6 bases). From germline, CDR1 is LGHNT and CDR2 FRNRAP. The CDR3 covers 14 residues. Between the trimmed V and J ends, which lost 1 base and 5 bases, there was a span of 9 bases. As DNA, the CDR3 is TGTGCTAGTGGTTTGGGGGACTTCCACAATGAGCAGTTCTTC. Encoded protein: CASGLGDFHNEQFF.

The rearrangement joins TRBV6-6 to TRBJ1-6; a weak D match, TRBD1 (6 bases). The CDR3 contains 15 residues. Trimming left V 0 bases short and J 6 bases short, with 9 bases between. Per germline, CDR1 MNHNY and CDR2 SVGAGI (reference sequence). CDR3 DNA sequence: TGTGCCAGCAGTTACTCGCCAGGGGTTAATTCACCCCTCCACTTT. Protein: CASSYSPGVNSPLHF.

The chain has TRBV5-6 and TRBJ2-7, with 8 bases matching TRBD1. With V trimmed by 4 bases and J by 3 bases, 9 bases remained unmatched. The CDR3 runs 15 residues. CDR1 and CDR2 from the germline V gene are SGHDT and YYEEEE. In nucleotides, the CDR3 is TGTGCCAGCAGCGGCGGACAGGGAGTTATCTACGAGCAGTACTTC. Protein product: CASSGGQGVIYEQYF.

This clone was observed once. V and J are TRBV10-1 and TRBJ2-2; D gene unclear. Trimming pared 0 bases from V and 3 bases from J, leaving 11 bases between. The CDR3 covers 16 residues. Germline CDR1 is WNHNN and CDR2 is SYGVQD (reference sequence). The CDR3 spells CASSESYALDTGELFF. The CDR3 DNA reads as TGCGCCAGCAGTGAGTCTTACGCGTTGGACACCGGGGAGCTGTTTTTT.

Remarks on this clone: The junction departs from germline at one end; a sequencing error may be responsible. The V call is TRBV7-7, the J call TRBJ2-2; tentatively, D is TRBD1 (5 bases). This CDR3 comprises 15 residues. The germline V gene has CDR1 SSHAT and CDR2 FNYEAQ (reference sequence). The CDR3 DNA reads as TGTGCTAGCAGCTTAGTGGGCCAGGGCACCGGGGAGCTGTTTTTT. This encodes CASSLVGQGTGELFF.

The chain is built from TRBV7-8 and TRBJ2-5; TRBD1 is a possible D gene (5 bases). This CDR3 has 13 amino acids. Trimming took off 4 bases at V and 5 bases at J, with 11 bases between the two ends. CDR1 and CDR2 from the germline V gene are SGHVS and FQNEAQ. The CDR3 reads CASSSRQPETQYF. CDR3 DNA sequence: TGTGCCAGCAGCTCCCGACAGCCCGAGACCCAGTACTTC.

The chain combines TRBV6-6 with TRBJ2-4; weak D call: TRBD2 (5 bases). Between the trimmed V and J ends, which lost 5 bases and 3 bases, there was a span of 11 bases. This CDR3 has 14 residues. Germline V gene sequence: CDR1 MNHNY, CDR2 SVGAGI (reference sequence). The CDR3 is CASSGEGFKNIQYF. The CDR3 nucleotides read TGTGCCAGCAGTGGCGAGGGATTCAAAAACATTCAGTACTTC.